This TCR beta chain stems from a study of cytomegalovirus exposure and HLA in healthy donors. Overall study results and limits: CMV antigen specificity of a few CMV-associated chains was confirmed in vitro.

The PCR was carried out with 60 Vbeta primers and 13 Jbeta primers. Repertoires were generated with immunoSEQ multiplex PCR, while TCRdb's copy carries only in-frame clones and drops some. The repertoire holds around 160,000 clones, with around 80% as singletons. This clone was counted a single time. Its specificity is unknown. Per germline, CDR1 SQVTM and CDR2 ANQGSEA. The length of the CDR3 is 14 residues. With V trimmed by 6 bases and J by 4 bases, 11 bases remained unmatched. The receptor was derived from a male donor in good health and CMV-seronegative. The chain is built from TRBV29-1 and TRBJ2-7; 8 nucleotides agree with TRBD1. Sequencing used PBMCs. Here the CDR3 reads CSVKGTGVTYEQYF. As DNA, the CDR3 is TGCAGCGTGAAGGGGACAGGTGTTACTTACGAGCAGTACTTC.